The clone carrying this TCR beta chain appeared a single time. Its specificity is not known. This sample was included in a study of CD8 T cell repertoires and HIV-1 epitope variants. Study overall: T cells were cultured for roughly ten days with cytokines added on days 3 and 7.

Profiled with immunoSEQ multiplex PCR; TCRdb holds only in-frame clones, not every one. The sample contains fewer than 6,000 clones, 50% to 75% of which appear only once. Germline V gene sequence: CDR1 GTSNPN, CDR2 SVGIG (reference sequence). CDR3 length: 13 residues. V dropped 2 bases and J dropped 2 bases, with 7 bases sitting between them. The chain couples TRBV30 to TRBJ2-1; no clear D gene. The sequenced material came from cultured CD8+ T cells derived from PBMCs. The source is a male donor with HIV. CDR3 loop: CAWSTGAYNEQFF. The CDR3 nucleotides are TGTGCCTGGAGTACCGGAGCCTACAATGAGCAGTTCTTC.